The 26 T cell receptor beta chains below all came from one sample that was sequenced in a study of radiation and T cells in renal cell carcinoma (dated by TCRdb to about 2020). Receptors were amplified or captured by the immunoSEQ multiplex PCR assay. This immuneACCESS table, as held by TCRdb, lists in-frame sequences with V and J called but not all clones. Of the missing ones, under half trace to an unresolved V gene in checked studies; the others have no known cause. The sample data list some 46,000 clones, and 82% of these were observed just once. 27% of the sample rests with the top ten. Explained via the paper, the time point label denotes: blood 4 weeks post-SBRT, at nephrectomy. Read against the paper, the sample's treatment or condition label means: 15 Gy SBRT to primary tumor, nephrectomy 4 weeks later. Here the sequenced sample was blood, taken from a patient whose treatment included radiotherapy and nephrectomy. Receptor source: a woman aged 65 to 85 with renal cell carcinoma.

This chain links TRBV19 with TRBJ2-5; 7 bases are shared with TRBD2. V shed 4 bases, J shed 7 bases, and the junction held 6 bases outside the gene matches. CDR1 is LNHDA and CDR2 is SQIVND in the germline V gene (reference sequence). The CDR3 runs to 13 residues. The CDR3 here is CASSNPGGGTQYF. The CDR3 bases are TGTGCCAGTAGTAACCCGGGGGGTGGGACCCAGTACTTC.

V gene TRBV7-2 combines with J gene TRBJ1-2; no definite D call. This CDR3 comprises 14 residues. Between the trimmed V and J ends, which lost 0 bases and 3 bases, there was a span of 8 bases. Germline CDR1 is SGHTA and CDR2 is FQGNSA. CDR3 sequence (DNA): TGTGCCAGCAGCTTAGCGGAGGGTCACTATGGCTACACCTTC. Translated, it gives CASSLAEGHYGYTF.

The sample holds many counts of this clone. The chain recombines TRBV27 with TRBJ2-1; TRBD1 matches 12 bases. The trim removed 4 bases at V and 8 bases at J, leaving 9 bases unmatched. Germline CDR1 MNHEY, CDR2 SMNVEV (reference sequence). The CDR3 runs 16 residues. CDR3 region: CASSSLGTGGIDEQFF. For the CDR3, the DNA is TGTGCCAGCAGTTCCCTGGGGACAGGGGGCATCGATGAGCAGTTCTTC.

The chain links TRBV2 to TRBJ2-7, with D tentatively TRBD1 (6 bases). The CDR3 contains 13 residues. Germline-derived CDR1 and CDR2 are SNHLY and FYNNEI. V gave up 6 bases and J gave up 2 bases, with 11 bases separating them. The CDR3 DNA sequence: TGTGCCAGCAGGGTAGCAGGGGCCTACGAGCAGTACTTC. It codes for CASRVAGAYEQYF.

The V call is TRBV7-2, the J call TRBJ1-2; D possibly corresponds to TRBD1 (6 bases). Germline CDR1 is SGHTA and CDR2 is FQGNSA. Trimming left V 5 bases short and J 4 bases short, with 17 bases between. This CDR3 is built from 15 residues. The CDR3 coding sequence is TGTGCCAGCAGCCAACGACAGGACTTCAGCTATGGCTACACCTTC. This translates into CASSQRQDFSYGYTF.

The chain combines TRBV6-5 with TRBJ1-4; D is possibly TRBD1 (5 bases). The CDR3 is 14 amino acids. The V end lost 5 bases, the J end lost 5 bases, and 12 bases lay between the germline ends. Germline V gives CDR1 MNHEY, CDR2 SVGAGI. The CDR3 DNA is TGTGCCAGCAGTCCCGGGACGTTCAATGAAAAACTGTTTTTT. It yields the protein CASSPGTFNEKLFF.

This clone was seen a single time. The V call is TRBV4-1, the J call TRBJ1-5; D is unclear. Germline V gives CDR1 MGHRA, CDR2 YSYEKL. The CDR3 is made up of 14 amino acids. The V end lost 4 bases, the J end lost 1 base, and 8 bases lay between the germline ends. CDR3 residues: CASSPTSSNQPQHF. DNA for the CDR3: TGCGCCAGCAGCCCCACATCCAGCAATCAGCCCCAGCATTTT.

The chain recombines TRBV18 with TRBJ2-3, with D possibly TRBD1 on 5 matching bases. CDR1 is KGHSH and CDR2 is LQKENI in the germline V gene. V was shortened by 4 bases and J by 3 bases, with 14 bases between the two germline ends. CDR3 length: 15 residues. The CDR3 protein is CASSQLDKRTDTQYF. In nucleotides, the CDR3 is TGTGCCAGCTCACAGTTGGACAAGAGGACAGATACGCAGTATTTT. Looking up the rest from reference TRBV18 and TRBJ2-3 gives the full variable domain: NAGVMQNPRHLVRRRGQEARLRCSPMKGHSHVYWYRQLPEEGLKFMVYLQKENIIDESGMPKERFSAEFPKEGPSILRIQQVVRGDSAAYFCASSQLDKRTDTQYFGPGTRLTVL.

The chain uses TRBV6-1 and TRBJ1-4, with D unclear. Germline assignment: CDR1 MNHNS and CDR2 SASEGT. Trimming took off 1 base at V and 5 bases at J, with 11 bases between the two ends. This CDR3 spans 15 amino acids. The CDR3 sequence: CASSEGGRRNEKLFF. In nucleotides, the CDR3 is TGTGCCAGCAGTGAAGGAGGACGACGGAATGAAAAACTGTTTTTT.

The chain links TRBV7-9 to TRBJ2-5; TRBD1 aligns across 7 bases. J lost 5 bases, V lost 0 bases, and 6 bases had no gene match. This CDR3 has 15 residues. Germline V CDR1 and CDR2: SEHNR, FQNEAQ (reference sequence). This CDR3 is CASSLADHRGETQYF. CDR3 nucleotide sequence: TGTGCCAGCAGCTTAGCGGACCACAGGGGCGAGACCCAGTACTTC. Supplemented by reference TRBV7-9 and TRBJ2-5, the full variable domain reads DTGVSQNPRHKITKRGQNVTFRCDPISEHNRLYWYRQTLGQGPEFLTYFQNEAQLEKSRLLSDRFSAERPKGSFSTLEIQRTEQGDSAMYLCASSLADHRGETQYFGPGTRLLVL.

Written as DNA, the CDR3 is TGTGCCAGCAGACTAGCCAGCACAGATACGCAGTATTTT. Its protein is CASRLASTDTQYF. The rearrangement joins TRBV27 to TRBJ2-3; D possibly corresponds to TRBD2 (6 bases). Germline lookup yields CDR1 MNHEY and CDR2 SMNVEV (reference sequence). The CDR3 spans 13 residues. V was cut by 6 bases and J by 0 bases, with 7 bases left in between.

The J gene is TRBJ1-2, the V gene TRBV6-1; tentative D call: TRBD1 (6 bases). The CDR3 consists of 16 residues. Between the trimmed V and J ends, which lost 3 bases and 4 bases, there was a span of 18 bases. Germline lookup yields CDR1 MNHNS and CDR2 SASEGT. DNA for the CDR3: TGTGCCAGCAGTGAGCAGACAGGTCCCGGAGGCTATGGCTACACCTTC. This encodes CASSEQTGPGGYGYTF.

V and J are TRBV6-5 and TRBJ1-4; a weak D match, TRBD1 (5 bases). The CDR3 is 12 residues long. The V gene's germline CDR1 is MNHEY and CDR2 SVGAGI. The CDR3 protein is CVTGGTNEKLFF. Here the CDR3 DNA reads TGTGTCACGGGGGGGACTAATGAAAAACTGTTTTTT.

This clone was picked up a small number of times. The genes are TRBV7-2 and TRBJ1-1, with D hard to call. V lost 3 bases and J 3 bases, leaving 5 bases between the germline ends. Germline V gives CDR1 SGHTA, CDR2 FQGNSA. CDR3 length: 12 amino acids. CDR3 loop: CASSFADTEAFF. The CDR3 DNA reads TGTGCCAGCAGCTTCGCGGACACTGAAGCTTTCTTT.

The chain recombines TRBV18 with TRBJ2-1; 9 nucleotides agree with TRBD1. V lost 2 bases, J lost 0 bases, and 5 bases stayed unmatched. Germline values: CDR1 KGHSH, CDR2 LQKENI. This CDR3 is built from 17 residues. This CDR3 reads CASSPDRGIGSYNEQFF. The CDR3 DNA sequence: TGTGCCAGCTCACCAGACAGGGGGATCGGCTCCTACAATGAGCAGTTCTTC.

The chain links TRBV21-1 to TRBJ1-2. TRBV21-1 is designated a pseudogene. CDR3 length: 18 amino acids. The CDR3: CASSKGGAGWLFDYGYTF. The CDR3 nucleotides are TGTGCCAGCAGCAAAGGAGGGGCAGGGTGGCTCTTCGACTATGGCTACACCTTC.

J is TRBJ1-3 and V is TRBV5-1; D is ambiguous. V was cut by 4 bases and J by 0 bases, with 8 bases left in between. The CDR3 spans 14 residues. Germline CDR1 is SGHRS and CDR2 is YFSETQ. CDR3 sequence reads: CASSPDGSGNTIYF. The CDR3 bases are TGCGCCAGCAGCCCGGACGGCTCTGGAAACACCATATATTTT.

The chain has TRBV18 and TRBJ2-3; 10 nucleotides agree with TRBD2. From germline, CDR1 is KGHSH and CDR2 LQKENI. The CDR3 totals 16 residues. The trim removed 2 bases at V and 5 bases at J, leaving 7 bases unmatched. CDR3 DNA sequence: TGTGCCAGCTCACCAACCGGGTTAGCGGGGGGAGATACGCAGTATTTT. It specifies CASSPTGLAGGDTQYF.

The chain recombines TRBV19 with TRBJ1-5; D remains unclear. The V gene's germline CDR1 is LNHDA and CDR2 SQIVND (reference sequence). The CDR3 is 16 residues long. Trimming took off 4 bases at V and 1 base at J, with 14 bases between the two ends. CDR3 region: CASSTSPFRSNQPQHF. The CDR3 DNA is TGTGCCAGTAGTACCTCACCCTTTAGGAGCAATCAGCCCCAGCATTTT. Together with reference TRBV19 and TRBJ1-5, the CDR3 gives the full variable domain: DGGITQSPKYLFRKEGQNVTLSCEQNLNHDAMYWYRQDPGQGLRLIYYSQIVNDFQKGDIAEGYSVSREKKESFPLTVTSAQKNPTAFYLCASSTSPFRSNQPQHFGDGTRLSIL.

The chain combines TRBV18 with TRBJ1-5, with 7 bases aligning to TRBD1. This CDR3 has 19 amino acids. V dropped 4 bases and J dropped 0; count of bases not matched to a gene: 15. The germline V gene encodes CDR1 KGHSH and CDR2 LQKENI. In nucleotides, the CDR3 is TGTGCCAGCTCACTGTTTGGTGTACAGGGGACAACTAGCAATCAGCCCCAGCATTTT. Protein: CASSLFGVQGTTSNQPQHF.

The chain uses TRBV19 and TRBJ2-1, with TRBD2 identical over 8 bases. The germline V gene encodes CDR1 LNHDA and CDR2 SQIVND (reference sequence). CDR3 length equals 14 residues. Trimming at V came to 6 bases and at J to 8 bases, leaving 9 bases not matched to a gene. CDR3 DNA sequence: TGTGCCAGTAGCCCGGGACTAGGCCCCTATGAGCAGTTCTTC. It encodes CASSPGLGPYEQFF.

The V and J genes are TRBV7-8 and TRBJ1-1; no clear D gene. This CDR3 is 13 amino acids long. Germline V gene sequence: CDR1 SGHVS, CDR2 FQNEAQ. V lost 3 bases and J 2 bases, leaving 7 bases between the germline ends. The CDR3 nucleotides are TGTGCCAGCAGCTTGCAAGGAAACACTGAAGCTTTCTTT. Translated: CASSLQGNTEAFF.

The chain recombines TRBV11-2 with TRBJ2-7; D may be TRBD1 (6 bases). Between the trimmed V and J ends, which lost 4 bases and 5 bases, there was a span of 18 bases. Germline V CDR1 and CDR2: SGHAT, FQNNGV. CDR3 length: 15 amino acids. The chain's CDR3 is CASSSFVGTSNEQYF. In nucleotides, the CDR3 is TGTGCCAGCAGCTCCTTTGTGGGGACATCAAACGAGCAGTACTTC.

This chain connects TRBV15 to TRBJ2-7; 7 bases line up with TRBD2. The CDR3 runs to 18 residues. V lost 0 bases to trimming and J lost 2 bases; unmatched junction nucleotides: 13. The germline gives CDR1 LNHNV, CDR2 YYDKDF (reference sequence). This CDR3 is CATSRERVWEGSTYEQYF. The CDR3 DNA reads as TGTGCCACCAGCAGAGAACGGGTTTGGGAGGGGTCCACCTACGAGCAGTACTTC.

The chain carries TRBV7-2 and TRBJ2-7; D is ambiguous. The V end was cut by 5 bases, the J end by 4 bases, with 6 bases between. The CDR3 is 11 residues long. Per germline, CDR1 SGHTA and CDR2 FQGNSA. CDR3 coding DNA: TGTGCCAGCAGCGACTCATACGAGCAGTACTTC. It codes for CASSDSYEQYF. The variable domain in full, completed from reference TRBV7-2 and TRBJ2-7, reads GAGVSQSPSNKVTEKGKDVELRCDPISGHTALYWYRQSLGQGLEFLIYFQGNSAPDKSGLPSDRFSAERTGGSVSTLTIQRTQQEDSAVYLCASSDSYEQYFGPGTRLTVT.

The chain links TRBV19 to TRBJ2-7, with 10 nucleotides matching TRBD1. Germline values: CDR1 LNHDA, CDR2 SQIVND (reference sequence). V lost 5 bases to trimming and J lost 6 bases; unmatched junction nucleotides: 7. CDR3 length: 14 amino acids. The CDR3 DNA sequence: TGTGCCAGTAGTCCGGGACAGGGGAGTGGCGAGCAGTACTTC. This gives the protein CASSPGQGSGEQYF.